Listed below are T cell receptor beta chains from one sample, sequenced in a study of response to subunit inactivated influenza vaccine. TCRdb re-called the RT-PCR reads with MiXCR, one entry per CDR3 protein. The sample lists a few hundred thousand distinct CDR3 sequences, 6.5% to 8% occurring once. Source: PBMCs from blood, taken around 25 months after vaccination. These receptors were collected from a man aged 50-75 years who received an inactivated influenza vaccine. Both conserved end residues are part of each CDR3. Each record gives: D gene, V gene, J gene, clone size, CDR3 DNA, CDR3 protein. The D gene is left open where the match is weak. Some rows have no size entry. The others give once, few or many, or a class for an expanded clone.

D gene: -; V gene: TRBV20-1; J gene: TRBJ1-6; clone size: few; CDR3 DNA: TGCAGTGCGCCCCTGGGTACGCATTCACCCCTCCACTTT; CDR3 protein: CSAPLGTHSPLHF
D gene: -; V gene: TRBV9; J gene: TRBJ2-7; clone size: -; CDR3 DNA: TGTGCCAGCAGCGTAGTTTCGGATTCCTACGAGCAGTACTTC; CDR3 protein: CASSVVSDSYEQYF
D gene: -; V gene: TRBV11-2; J gene: TRBJ2-6; clone size: few; CDR3 DNA: TGTGCCAGCAGCTTAGATTTCGAGGGGCTATCTCTCTCTGGGGCCAACGTCCTGACTTTC; CDR3 protein: CASSLDFEGLSLSGANVLTF
D gene: -; V gene: TRBV4-3; J gene: TRBJ2-7; clone size: -; CDR3 DNA: TGCGCCAGCAGCCGGGAGGTCCTCTCCTACGAGCAGTACTTC; CDR3 protein: CASSREVLSYEQYF
D gene: -; V gene: TRBV10-3; J gene: TRBJ2-2; clone size: few; CDR3 DNA: TGTGCCATCAGTGTTGGAGGTTACACCGGGGAGCTGTTTTTT; CDR3 protein: CAISVGGYTGELFF
D gene: -; V gene: TRBV4-1; J gene: TRBJ2-1; clone size: few; CDR3 DNA: TGCGCCAGCAGCCAAGATGGGGGACCGGTAGATGAGCAGTTCTTC; CDR3 protein: CASSQDGGPVDEQFF
D gene: -; V gene: TRBV28; J gene: TRBJ2-5; clone size: -; CDR3 DNA: TGTGCCAGTATTCGGGACGGCCAAGAGACCCAGTACTTC; CDR3 protein: CASIRDGQETQYF
D gene: -; V gene: TRBV4-2; J gene: TRBJ2-1; clone size: -; CDR3 DNA: TGTGCCAGCAGCCTTAGGGGTAAGGGGGACAATGAGCAGTTCTTC; CDR3 protein: CASSLRGKGDNEQFF
D gene: -; V gene: TRBV6-1; J gene: TRBJ2-7; clone size: -; CDR3 DNA: TGTGCCAGCAGGGAAATCCAGGTACCCTCCTACGAGCAGTACTTC; CDR3 protein: CASREIQVPSYEQYF
D gene: TRBD2; V gene: TRBV12-3/TRBV12-4; J gene: TRBJ2-1; clone size: -; CDR3 DNA: TGTGCCAGCAGTACAGCGGGGGGCGCCTACAATGAGCAGTTCTTC; CDR3 protein: CASSTAGGAYNEQFF
D gene: -; V gene: TRBV4-1; J gene: TRBJ2-7; clone size: -; CDR3 DNA: TGCGCCAGCAGACCGACTTACAAGACCACCTCGAGCTCCTACGAGCAGTACTTC; CDR3 protein: CASRPTYKTTSSSYEQYF
D gene: -; V gene: TRBV7-9; J gene: TRBJ1-1; clone size: few; CDR3 DNA: TGTGCCAGCAGGGTCGGAGGGATCGAAACTGAAGCTTTCTTT; CDR3 protein: CASRVGGIETEAFF
D gene: -; V gene: TRBV6-2/TRBV6-3; J gene: TRBJ1-1; clone size: many; CDR3 DNA: TGTGCCAGCAGTACGATGAACACTGAAGCTTTCTTT; CDR3 protein: CASSTMNTEAFF
D gene: -; V gene: TRBV29-1; J gene: TRBJ1-2; clone size: few; CDR3 DNA: TGCAGCGTCTCGGAGCTTAACTATGGCTACACCTTC; CDR3 protein: CSVSELNYGYTF
D gene: -; V gene: TRBV12-3/TRBV12-4; J gene: TRBJ2-3; clone size: many; CDR3 DNA: TGTGCCAGCAGTTTGTCGGCTAGTTGGAAAGATACGCAGTATTTT; CDR3 protein: CASSLSASWKDTQYF
D gene: -; V gene: TRBV27; J gene: TRBJ1-4; clone size: many; CDR3 DNA: TGTGCCAGCAGTTTAGGCGGGGGACCTCCTGAAAAACTGTTTTTT; CDR3 protein: CASSLGGGPPEKLFF
D gene: -; V gene: TRBV7-2; J gene: TRBJ2-4; clone size: -; CDR3 DNA: TGTGCCAGCAGCTTAGGGCTTAGGGGTGTTGCCAAAAACATTCAGTACTTC; CDR3 protein: CASSLGLRGVAKNIQYF
D gene: TRBD1; V gene: TRBV3-1; J gene: TRBJ1-2; clone size: few; CDR3 DNA: TGTGCCAGCAGCCAGAAACCCGGACAGGGAGGAGGCACGAGGGGCTACACCTTC; CDR3 protein: CASSQKPGQGGGTRGYTF
D gene: TRBD1; V gene: TRBV12-5; J gene: TRBJ1-1; clone size: few; CDR3 DNA: TGTGCTAGTCAATCCGGGACAGGGGTGGTCACTGAAGCTTTCTTT; CDR3 protein: CASQSGTGVVTEAFF
D gene: -; V gene: TRBV29-1; J gene: TRBJ2-7; clone size: -; CDR3 DNA: TGCAGCGTTAAAGGCAGCGCCTACGAGCAGTACTTC; CDR3 protein: CSVKGSAYEQYF
D gene: TRBD2; V gene: TRBV28; J gene: TRBJ2-7; clone size: many; CDR3 DNA: TGTGCCAGCAGTTTCCCGGGACTAGCATACGAGCAGTACTTC; CDR3 protein: CASSFPGLAYEQYF
D gene: TRBD1; V gene: TRBV5-1; J gene: TRBJ2-5; clone size: -; CDR3 DNA: TGCGCCAGCAGCGGGGGACAGGTGGAGACCCAGTACTTC; CDR3 protein: CASSGGQVETQYF
D gene: -; V gene: TRBV29-1; J gene: TRBJ2-7; clone size: few; CDR3 DNA: TGCAGCGTTGAAGTGCAACGGGGACCCGGGGGAGAGCAGTACTTC; CDR3 protein: CSVEVQRGPGGEQYF
D gene: -; V gene: TRBV20-1; J gene: TRBJ2-4; clone size: few; CDR3 DNA: TGCAGTGCCCCACAGGGATCGGGAGTAGGAGCCAAAAACATTCAGTACTTC; CDR3 protein: CSAPQGSGVGAKNIQYF
D gene: -; V gene: TRBV4-1; J gene: TRBJ1-6; clone size: many; CDR3 DNA: TGCGCCAGCAGCCAAGATGGGGAGTCCCCCTATAATTCACCCCTCCACTTT; CDR3 protein: CASSQDGESPYNSPLHF
D gene: -; V gene: TRBV6-5; J gene: TRBJ2-1; clone size: -; CDR3 DNA: TGTGCCAGCAGTTTGGACCCGGAGGGCTACAATGAGCAGTTCTTC; CDR3 protein: CASSLDPEGYNEQFF
D gene: -; V gene: TRBV7-9; J gene: TRBJ2-7; clone size: many; CDR3 DNA: TGTGCCAGCAGCTTAGACCGTAGCCTGAGCTACGAGCAGTACTTC; CDR3 protein: CASSLDRSLSYEQYF
D gene: TRBD1; V gene: TRBV24-1; J gene: TRBJ2-2; clone size: many; CDR3 DNA: TGTGCCACCAGTGTCACAGGGGCAATGACCGGGGAGCTGTTTTTT; CDR3 protein: CATSVTGAMTGELFF
D gene: -; V gene: TRBV24-1; J gene: TRBJ2-3; clone size: many; CDR3 DNA: TGTGCCACCAGTGGAGGTCGCCCAGATACGCAGTATTTT; CDR3 protein: CATSGGRPDTQYF
D gene: -; V gene: TRBV6-5; J gene: TRBJ2-7; clone size: -; CDR3 DNA: TGTGCCAGCAGTTACTCGAACACCAGGGCGGACGAGCAGTACTTC; CDR3 protein: CASSYSNTRADEQYF
D gene: TRBD1; V gene: TRBV4-1; J gene: TRBJ1-1; clone size: many; CDR3 DNA: TGCGCCAGCAGCCAAGGCCCACAGGGGAGGTCGGTTGGAACTGAAGCTTTCTTT; CDR3 protein: CASSQGPQGRSVGTEAFF
D gene: TRBD2; V gene: TRBV27; J gene: TRBJ2-5; clone size: few; CDR3 DNA: TGTGCCAGTAAGAGACTAGCGGGAAGGGAGACCCAGTACTTC; CDR3 protein: CASKRLAGRETQYF
D gene: -; V gene: TRBV24-1; J gene: TRBJ2-3; clone size: few; CDR3 DNA: TGTGCCACCACCGGGACTGGCACAGATACGCAGTATTTT; CDR3 protein: CATTGTGTDTQYF
D gene: TRBD2; V gene: TRBV12-3/TRBV12-4; J gene: TRBJ2-3; clone size: few; CDR3 DNA: TGTGCCAGCAGTCGTCGAGCTAGCGGAAGCACAGATACGCAGTATTTT; CDR3 protein: CASSRRASGSTDTQYF
D gene: -; V gene: TRBV29-1; J gene: TRBJ1-2; clone size: few; CDR3 DNA: TGCAGCGTTGAAGATCGGGCAGTCTATGGCTACACCTTC; CDR3 protein: CSVEDRAVYGYTF
D gene: TRBD1; V gene: TRBV10-3; J gene: TRBJ1-1; clone size: few; CDR3 DNA: TGTGCCATCAGTGGATCAGGGGGAATATATCAGAACACTGAAGCTTTCTTT; CDR3 protein: CAISGSGGIYQNTEAFF
D gene: TRBD1; V gene: TRBV19; J gene: TRBJ2-2; clone size: few; CDR3 DNA: TGTGCCAGTAGACGGACAGGGGAGTTCACCGGGGAGCTGTTTTTT; CDR3 protein: CASRRTGEFTGELFF
D gene: -; V gene: TRBV4-3; J gene: TRBJ2-4; clone size: -; CDR3 DNA: TGCGCCAGCAGCCAAGCTTTAGGGGCGGATCTAGCCAAAAACATTCAGTACTTC; CDR3 protein: CASSQALGADLAKNIQYF
D gene: TRBD1; V gene: TRBV3-1; J gene: TRBJ2-1; clone size: many; CDR3 DNA: TGTGCCAGCAGCCAAAATCGACAGGGAAGGGGCAATGAGCAGTTCTTC; CDR3 protein: CASSQNRQGRGNEQFF
D gene: -; V gene: TRBV7-6; J gene: TRBJ2-3; clone size: -; CDR3 DNA: TGTGCCAGCAGCCGACAGCAAGCTCCAGATACGCAGTATTTT; CDR3 protein: CASSRQQAPDTQYF
D gene: -; V gene: TRBV7-2; J gene: TRBJ2-3; clone size: -; CDR3 DNA: TGTGCCAGCAGCACTCTCCCAGATACGCAGTATTTT; CDR3 protein: CASSTLPDTQYF
D gene: -; V gene: TRBV12-3/TRBV12-4; J gene: TRBJ2-7; clone size: -; CDR3 DNA: TGTGCCAGCAGTTTTACCCCGGGACGGATTCCCTACGAGCAGTACTTC; CDR3 protein: CASSFTPGRIPYEQYF
D gene: -; V gene: TRBV5-1; J gene: TRBJ2-1; clone size: -; CDR3 DNA: TGCGCCAGCAGGGAGGGGGCTAACTCCTACAATGAGCAGTTCTTC; CDR3 protein: CASREGANSYNEQFF
D gene: -; V gene: TRBV20-1; J gene: TRBJ2-1; clone size: -; CDR3 DNA: TGCAGTGCTAGCAGCTACGGAGGGAACTGGTACAATGAGCAGTTCTTC; CDR3 protein: CSASSYGGNWYNEQFF
D gene: -; V gene: TRBV6-2/TRBV6-3; J gene: TRBJ2-3; clone size: few; CDR3 DNA: TGTGCCAGCAATCCCGGGACGCTAAGCACAGATACGCAGTATTTT; CDR3 protein: CASNPGTLSTDTQYF
D gene: TRBD1; V gene: TRBV12-3/TRBV12-4; J gene: TRBJ2-2; clone size: -; CDR3 DNA: TGTGCCAGCGGACAGGGTTTTACCGGGGAGCTGTTTTTT; CDR3 protein: CASGQGFTGELFF
D gene: TRBD1; V gene: TRBV7-2; J gene: TRBJ1-6; clone size: -; CDR3 DNA: TGTGCCAGCAGCTTAGAAGGCAGGGGGCCGGGTTCACCCCTCCACTTT; CDR3 protein: CASSLEGRGPGSPLHF
D gene: -; V gene: TRBV5-1; J gene: TRBJ1-1; clone size: -; CDR3 DNA: TGCGCCAGCAGCGCCGGGGTGGCAGCCATGAACACTGAAGCTTTCTTT; CDR3 protein: CASSAGVAAMNTEAFF
D gene: -; V gene: TRBV5-1; J gene: TRBJ2-7; clone size: many; CDR3 DNA: TGCGCCAGCAGCTTGGCCTTCGCAAGGCTGAGCGAGCAGTACTTC; CDR3 protein: CASSLAFARLSEQYF